Below, 4 T cell receptor beta chains from the same sample are listed, as sequenced in a study of shared clonotypes between healthy human individuals. TCRdb's table, derived via immunoSEQ multiplex PCR, lists solely in-frame clones and lacks some. This table holds roughly 1,000,000 clones, approximately 78% found once. Sequencing was performed on memory CD4+ T cells from PBMCs. The subset denotes: CD45RA-negative fraction. The receptors come from a man between 18 and 35 years old in good health. Some clones in this sample may be carry-over from other donors' samples.

The chain links TRBV2 to TRBJ1-1; maybe TRBD1 (6 bases). CDR3 length: 14 residues. Trimming cost V 7 bases and J 0 bases, with 12 bases left between them. Germline CDR1 SNHLY, CDR2 FYNNEI. Here the CDR3 DNA reads TGTGCCAGCACCCAGGACAGCTTGAACACTGAAGCTTTCTTT. Translating gives CASTQDSLNTEAFF.

The V call is TRBV11-2, the J call TRBJ2-5; D remains unclear. In germline, CDR1 is SGHAT, CDR2 FQNNGV. The CDR3 length is 13 residues. Trimming removed 2 bases from V and 5 bases from J, with 9 bases in between. The CDR3, as DNA: TGTGCCAGCAGCTTAAGCCTGGCGGAGACCCAGTACTTC. Amino acids: CASSLSLAETQYF.

The chain joins TRBV28 to TRBJ2-3; no clear D. Germline V gene sequence: CDR1 MDHEN, CDR2 SYDVKM. Trimming pared 2 bases from V and 2 bases from J, leaving 17 bases between. The CDR3 contains 17 residues. The CDR3 loop is CASSLNRVGFPTDTQYF. In nucleotides, the CDR3 is TGTGCCAGCAGTTTAAATCGGGTCGGGTTCCCCACAGATACGCAGTATTTT.

The chain combines TRBV5-1 with TRBJ1-2; tentatively, D is TRBD1 (6 bases). The CDR3 is 17 amino acids. Germline V gives CDR1 SGHRS, CDR2 YFSETQ. V was cut by 1 base and J by 3 bases, with 19 bases left in between. The CDR3 DNA follows: TGCGCCAGCAGCTTGACAGGGAGGTTATTCGGCGACTATGGCTACACCTTC. Residues: CASSLTGRLFGDYGYTF.